This entry features one T cell receptor (beta chain) sequence. The CDR3 loop spans 15 amino acids. V gave up 5 bases and J gave up 5 bases; unmatched junction bases: 6. The sample originates from a study of patients and donors after allogeneic stem cell transplantation. TCRdb redid the calling of the RT-PCR reads with MiXCR, one entry per CDR3 protein. The sample has about 200,000 distinct CDR3 sequences; less than 45% are singletons. This sequence joins TRBV12-3 or TRBV12-4 and TRBJ2-1, with TRBD2 matching 10 bases. The sequenced sample was blood, either unsorted or a sorted T cell fraction (not recorded which). The source of this sequence is a human donor who was either an allogeneic HSCT recipient or a stem cell or donor lymphocyte infusion donor (not recorded which). It is not recorded whose cells these are; they may come from a transplant donor. CDR3 bases: TGTGCCAGCAGTCCTCGGACTAGCGGTAACAATGAGCAGTTCTTC. This sequence encodes CASSPRTSGNNEQFF.